The clone carrying this T cell receptor beta chain came up many times. The source of the sample is a study of Graves' ophthalmopathy and Graves' hyperthyroidism. Clinicians made diagnoses from clinical symptoms, serum thyroxine, TRAb, thyroid ultrasound and orbital computed tomography. Transcripts of RNA were the source for amplifying TCR beta CDR3 regions. The authors performed first-round RT-PCR with HTBI primers and then a second-round multiplex PCR. TCRdb ran MiXCR on the multiplex PCR reads and lists one entry per CDR3 protein. The table includes approximately 330,000 distinct CDR3 sequences, 17% detected once. Input material: peripheral blood. The sequence derives from an adult man with Graves' ophthalmopathy.

The CDR3 loop reads CASSLQADQPQHF. Written as DNA, the CDR3 is TGTGCCAGCAGTTTGCAGGCCGATCAGCCCCAGCATTTT. This chain links TRBV12-3 or TRBV12-4 with TRBJ1-5; D is undetermined. V was trimmed by 3 bases and J by 5 bases, leaving 8 bases between them. The CDR3 runs to 13 residues.